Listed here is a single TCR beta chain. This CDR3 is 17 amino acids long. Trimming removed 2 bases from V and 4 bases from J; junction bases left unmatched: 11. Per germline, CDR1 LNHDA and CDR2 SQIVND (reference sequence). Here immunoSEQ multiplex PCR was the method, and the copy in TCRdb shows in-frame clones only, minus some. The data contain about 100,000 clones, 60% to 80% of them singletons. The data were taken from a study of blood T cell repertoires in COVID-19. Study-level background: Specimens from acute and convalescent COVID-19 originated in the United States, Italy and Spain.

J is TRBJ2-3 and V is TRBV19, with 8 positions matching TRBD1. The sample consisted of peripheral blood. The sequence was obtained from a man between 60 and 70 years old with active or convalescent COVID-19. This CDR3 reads CASSIRYRTGNADTQYF. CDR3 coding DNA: TGTGCCAGTAGTATACGTTATCGGACAGGGAACGCAGATACGCAGTATTTT.